Reported below is one T cell receptor (beta chain). The sample holds many counts of this clonotype. The antigen it recognizes is unknown. Base qualities are not recorded, but no much larger clone differs from it by a single base. Here V drops 7 bases and J drops 0 bases, and the junction holds 8 bases not matched to any gene. The CDR3, from cysteine to phenylalanine, totals 14 residues. Kept here is only the CDR3 DNA, which spans 42 bases and is read in frame from base 1. CDR1 and CDR2, per the germline V gene, are SQVTM and ANQGSEA. Read against the paper, the sample's treatment or condition label means: live attenuated yellow fever vaccine strain. Two biological replicates of bulk PBMCs were collected at each blood-draw timepoint. A standard Ficoll-Paque protocol was used to isolate PBMCs from peripheral blood. TriZol was used to extract RNA from bulk PBMCs, CD4 and CD8 fractions, and dextramer-positive and dextramer-negative fractions.

The data are from a study of T cells after yellow fever vaccination (dated by TCRdb to the late 2010s). General notes on the study: Libraries from fractions with low cell numbers were prepared with the SMART-Seq v4 Ultra Low Input RNA kit. To track T-cell clones before and after primary and booster YFV17D yellow fever vaccination, bulk TCR alpha and beta repertoires were sequenced longitudinally. Bulk PBMC replicates and cell subsets were isolated from blood drawn at multiple timepoints before and after both primary and secondary immunization. The cohort comprised two healthy male donors, one aged 18 to 29 and one aged 30 to 39 years. Overall study results and their limits: Because only a couple of donors were included in the study, the extent to which the findings can be generalized is limited. A small fraction of clonotypes showed up in both the CD4 and CD8 compartments, probably as a result of convergent recombination. Computational filtering was required because FACS-sorted repertoires could contain abundant contaminating clonotypes from the bulk population. The secondary T-cell response was found to be weaker but faster than the primary response, with a peak reached on day 5 rather than on day 15. After the booster, most of the clones that had expanded following primary vaccination were detected again (about 95% of CD4 and more than 85% of CD8), which suggests that memory was broadly maintained.

Instrument used: Illumina NovaSeq 6000. TCR cDNA was made using 5'RACE template switching, a step that added a universal primer site and unique molecular identifiers. Priming of cDNA synthesis was performed from both the TCR alpha and TCR beta constant segments. Two PCR steps were used to amplify libraries, with sample barcodes and sequencing adapters being added in the second step. Sequencing of libraries was performed on Illumina HiSeq 2500 (2x100 bp) or NovaSeq (2x150 bp). As for the original processing: Reads were demultiplexed and collapsed into UMI consensus sequences with MIGEC, and V(D)J alignment was performed with MiXCR. Using edgeR on replicate PBMC samples, clonotypes were called vaccine-responding if FDR was below 0.01 and the log2 fold change was above 5 up to day 15. CD4 or CD8 identity was assigned to each bulk clonotype according to whether the clonotype was present at higher abundance in the sequenced CD4 repertoire or the sequenced CD8 repertoire. Using fastp trimming at Q25 and MiXCR clonotype assembly, TCRdb reanalyzed the public sequencing data and kept in-frame beta chains. One record per CDR3 amino acid sequence lists the most common genes and DNA. These V and J calls rely on TCRdb rather than the paper's analysis. Across this sample there are approximately 240,000 distinct CDR3 sequences, with approximately 3.8% seen only once. In total, the top ten clones hold approximately 18% of the sample.

The source was PBMCs, collected 15 days after the yellow fever booster vaccination. This chain is built from TRBV29-1 and TRBJ1-1; TRBD1 aligns with 7 central bases. The TCR comes from a man aged 18 to 29 who received the YFV17D yellow fever vaccine. In nucleotides, the sequence is TGCAGCGGGGGGACAGACTCTATGAACACTGAAGCTTTCTTT. This gives the protein CSGGTDSMNTEAFF.